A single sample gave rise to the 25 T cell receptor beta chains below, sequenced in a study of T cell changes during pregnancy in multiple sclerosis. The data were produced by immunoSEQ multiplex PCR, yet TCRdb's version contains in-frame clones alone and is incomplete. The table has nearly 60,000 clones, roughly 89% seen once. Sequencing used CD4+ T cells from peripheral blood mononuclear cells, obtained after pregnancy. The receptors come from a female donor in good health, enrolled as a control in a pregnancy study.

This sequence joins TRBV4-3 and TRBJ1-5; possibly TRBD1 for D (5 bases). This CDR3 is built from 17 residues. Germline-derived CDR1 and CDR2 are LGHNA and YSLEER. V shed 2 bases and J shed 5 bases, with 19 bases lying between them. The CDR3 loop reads CASSQYVLYTGDQPQHF. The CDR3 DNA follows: TGCGCCAGCAGCCAATACGTACTTTATACAGGAGATCAGCCCCAGCATTTT.

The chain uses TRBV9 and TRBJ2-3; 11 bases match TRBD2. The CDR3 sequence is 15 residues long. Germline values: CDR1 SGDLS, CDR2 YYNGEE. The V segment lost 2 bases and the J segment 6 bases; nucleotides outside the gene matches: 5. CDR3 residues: CASSVLAGGFDTQYF. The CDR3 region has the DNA TGTGCCAGCAGCGTCCTAGCGGGGGGTTTTGATACGCAGTATTTT.

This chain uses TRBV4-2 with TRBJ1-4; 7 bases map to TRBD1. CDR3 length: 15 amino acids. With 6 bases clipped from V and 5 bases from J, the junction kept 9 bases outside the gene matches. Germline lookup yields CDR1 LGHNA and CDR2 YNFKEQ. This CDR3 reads CASSGAGTVNEKLFF. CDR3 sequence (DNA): TGTGCCAGCAGTGGGGCCGGGACAGTAAATGAAAAACTGTTTTTT.

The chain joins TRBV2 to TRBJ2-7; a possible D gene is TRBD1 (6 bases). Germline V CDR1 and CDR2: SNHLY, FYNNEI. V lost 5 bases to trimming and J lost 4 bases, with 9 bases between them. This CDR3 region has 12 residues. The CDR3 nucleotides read TGTGCCAGCAGTCTAGGACAGTACGAGCAGTACTTC. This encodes CASSLGQYEQYF.

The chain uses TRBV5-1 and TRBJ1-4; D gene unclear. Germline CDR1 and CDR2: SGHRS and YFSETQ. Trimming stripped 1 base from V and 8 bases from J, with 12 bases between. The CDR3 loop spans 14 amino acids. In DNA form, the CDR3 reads TGCGCCAGCAGCTTGATCGGGTTGCGGGAAAAACTGTTTTTT. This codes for CASSLIGLREKLFF.

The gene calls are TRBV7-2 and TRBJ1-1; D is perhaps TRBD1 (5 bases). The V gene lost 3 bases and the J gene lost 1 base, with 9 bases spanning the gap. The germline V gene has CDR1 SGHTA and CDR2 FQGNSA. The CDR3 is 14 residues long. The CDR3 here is CASSFIGGNTEAFF. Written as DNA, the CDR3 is TGTGCCAGCAGCTTTATCGGGGGGAACACTGAAGCTTTCTTT.

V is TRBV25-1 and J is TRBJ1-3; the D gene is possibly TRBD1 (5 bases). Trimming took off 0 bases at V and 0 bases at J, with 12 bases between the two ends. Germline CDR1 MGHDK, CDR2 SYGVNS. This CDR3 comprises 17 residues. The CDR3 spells CASSEYLGRGSGNTIYF. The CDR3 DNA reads TGTGCCAGCAGTGAATATCTGGGAAGGGGCTCTGGAAACACCATATATTTT. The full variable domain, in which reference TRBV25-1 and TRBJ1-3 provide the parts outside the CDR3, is EADIYQTPRYLVIGTGKKITLECSQTMGHDKMYWYQQDPGMELHLIHYSYGVNSTEKGDLSSESTVSRIRTEHFPLTLESARPSHTSQYLCASSEYLGRGSGNTIYFGEGSWLTVV.

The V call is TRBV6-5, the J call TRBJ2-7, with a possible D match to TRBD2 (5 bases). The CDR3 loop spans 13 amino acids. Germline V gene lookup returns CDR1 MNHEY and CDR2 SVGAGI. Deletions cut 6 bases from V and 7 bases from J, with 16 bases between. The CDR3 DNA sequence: TGTGCCAGCAGGGTTAACCCTCGGGGTGAGCAGTACTTC. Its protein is CASRVNPRGEQYF.

The CDR3, as DNA: TGTGCCAGTAGTATAGAAGAACAGGGATTCTATGGCTACACCTTC. The encoded protein is CASSIEEQGFYGYTF. The rearrangement joins TRBV19 to TRBJ1-2; tentative D call: TRBD1 (6 bases). Trimming removed 0 bases at V and 4 bases at J, with 12 bases between. CDR1 and CDR2 from the germline V gene are LNHDA and SQIVND (reference sequence). The CDR3 is 15 residues long.

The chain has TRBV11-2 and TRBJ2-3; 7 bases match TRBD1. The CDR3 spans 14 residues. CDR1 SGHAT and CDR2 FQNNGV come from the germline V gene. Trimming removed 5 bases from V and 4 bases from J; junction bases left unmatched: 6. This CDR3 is CASSLQTGPDTQYF. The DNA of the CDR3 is TGTGCCAGCAGCCTGCAGACAGGGCCAGATACGCAGTATTTT.

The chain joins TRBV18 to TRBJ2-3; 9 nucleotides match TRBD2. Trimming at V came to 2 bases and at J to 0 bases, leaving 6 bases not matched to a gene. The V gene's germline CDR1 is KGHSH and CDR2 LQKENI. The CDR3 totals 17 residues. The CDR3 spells CASSPGASGVSTDTQYF. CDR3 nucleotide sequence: TGTGCCAGCTCACCAGGCGCTAGCGGGGTGAGCACAGATACGCAGTATTTT.

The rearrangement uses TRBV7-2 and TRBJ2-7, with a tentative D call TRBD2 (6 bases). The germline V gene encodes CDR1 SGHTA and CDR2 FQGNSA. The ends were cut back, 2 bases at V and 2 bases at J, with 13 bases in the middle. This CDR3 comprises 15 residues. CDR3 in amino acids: CASSLTAGIPYEQYF. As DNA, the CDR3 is TGTGCCAGCAGCTTAACTGCGGGGATACCCTACGAGCAGTACTTC.

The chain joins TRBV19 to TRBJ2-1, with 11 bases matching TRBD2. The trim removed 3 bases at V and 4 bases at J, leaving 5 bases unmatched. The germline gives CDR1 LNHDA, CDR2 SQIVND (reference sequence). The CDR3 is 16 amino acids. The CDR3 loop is CASSIQGLAVYNEQFF. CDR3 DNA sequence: TGTGCCAGTAGTATTCAGGGACTAGCGGTTTACAATGAGCAGTTCTTC.

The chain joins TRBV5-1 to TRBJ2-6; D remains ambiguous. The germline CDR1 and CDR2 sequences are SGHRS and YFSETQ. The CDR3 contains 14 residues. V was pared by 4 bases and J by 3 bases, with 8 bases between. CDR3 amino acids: CASSRDNGANVLTF. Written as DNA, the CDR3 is TGCGCCAGCAGCCGAGATAATGGGGCCAACGTCCTGACTTTC.

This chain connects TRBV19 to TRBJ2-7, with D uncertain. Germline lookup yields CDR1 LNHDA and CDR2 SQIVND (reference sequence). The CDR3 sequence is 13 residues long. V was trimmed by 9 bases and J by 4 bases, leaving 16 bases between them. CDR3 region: CASRKALGYEQYF. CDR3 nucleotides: TGTGCCAGCAGGAAGGCCCTTGGTTACGAGCAGTACTTC. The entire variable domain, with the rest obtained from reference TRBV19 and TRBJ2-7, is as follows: DGGITQSPKYLFRKEGQNVTLSCEQNLNHDAMYWYRQDPGQGLRLIYYSQIVNDFQKGDIAEGYSVSREKKESFPLTVTSAQKNPTAFYLCASRKALGYEQYFGPGTRLTVT.

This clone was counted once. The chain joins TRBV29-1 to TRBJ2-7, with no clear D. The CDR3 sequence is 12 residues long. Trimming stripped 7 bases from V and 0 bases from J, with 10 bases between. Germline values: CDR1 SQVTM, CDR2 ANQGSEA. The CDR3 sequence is CSAGPSSYEQYF. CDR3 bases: TGCAGCGCGGGTCCGAGCTCCTACGAGCAGTACTTC.

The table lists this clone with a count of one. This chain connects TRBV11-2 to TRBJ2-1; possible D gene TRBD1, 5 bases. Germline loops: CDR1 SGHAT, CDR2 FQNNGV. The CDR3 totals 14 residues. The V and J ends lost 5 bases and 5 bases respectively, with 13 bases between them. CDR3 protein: CASSPTDRNNEQFF. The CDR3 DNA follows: TGTGCCAGCAGCCCAACCGACAGAAACAATGAGCAGTTCTTC.

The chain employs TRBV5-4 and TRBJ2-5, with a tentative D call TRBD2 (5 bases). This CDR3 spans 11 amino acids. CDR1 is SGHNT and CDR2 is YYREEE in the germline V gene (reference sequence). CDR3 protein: CAWQREETQYF. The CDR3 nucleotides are TGTGCGTGGCAGAGGGAAGAGACCCAGTACTTC. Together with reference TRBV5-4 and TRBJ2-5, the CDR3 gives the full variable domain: ETGVTQSPTHLIKTRGQQVTLRCSSQSGHNTVSWYQQALGQGPQFIFQYYREEENGRGNFPPRFSGLQFPNYSSELNVNALELDDSALYLCAWQREETQYFGPGTRLLVL.

The chain's CDR3 is CASSLGLAGGGNEQYF. Here the CDR3 DNA reads TGTGCCAGCAGCCTGGGACTAGCGGGGGGTGGCAACGAGCAGTACTTC. The gene calls are TRBV7-3 and TRBJ2-7, with 15 bases matching TRBD2. Trimming took 5 bases from V and 5 from J; bases not matched to a gene: 7. The CDR3 spans 16 residues. Germline loops: CDR1 SGHTA, CDR2 FQGTGA. Using reference TRBV7-3 and TRBJ2-7 for the parts outside the CDR3, the full variable domain is GAGVSQTPSNKVTEKGKYVELRCDPISGHTALYWYRQSLGQGPEFLIYFQGTGAADDSGLPNDRFFAVRPEGSVSTLKIQRTERGDSAVYLCASSLGLAGGGNEQYFGPGTRLTVT.

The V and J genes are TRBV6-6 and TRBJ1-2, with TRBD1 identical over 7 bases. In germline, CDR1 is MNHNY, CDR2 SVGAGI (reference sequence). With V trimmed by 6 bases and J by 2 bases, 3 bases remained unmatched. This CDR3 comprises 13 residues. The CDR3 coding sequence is TGTGCCAGCAGGAGGGGACAGAACTATGGCTACACCTTC. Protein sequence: CASRRGQNYGYTF.

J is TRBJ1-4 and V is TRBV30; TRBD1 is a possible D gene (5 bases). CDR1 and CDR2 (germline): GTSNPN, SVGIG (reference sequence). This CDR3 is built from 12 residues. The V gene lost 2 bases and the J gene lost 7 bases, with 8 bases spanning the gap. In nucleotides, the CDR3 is TGTGCCTGGAGTTTGCAGGGTGAAAAACTGTTTTTT. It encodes CAWSLQGEKLFF.

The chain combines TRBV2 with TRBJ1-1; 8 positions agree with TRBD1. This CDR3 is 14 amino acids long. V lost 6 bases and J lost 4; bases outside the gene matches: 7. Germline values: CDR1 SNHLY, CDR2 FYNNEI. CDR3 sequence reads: CASRRDRRGTEAFF. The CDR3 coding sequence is TGTGCCAGCAGACGGGACAGGCGGGGCACTGAAGCTTTCTTT.

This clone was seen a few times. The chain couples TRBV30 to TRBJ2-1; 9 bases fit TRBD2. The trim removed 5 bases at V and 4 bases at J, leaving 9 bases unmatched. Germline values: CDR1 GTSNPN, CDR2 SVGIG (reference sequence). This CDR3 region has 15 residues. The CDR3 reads CAWSYRLADYNEQFF. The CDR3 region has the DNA TGTGCCTGGTCGTACCGACTAGCGGATTACAATGAGCAGTTCTTC.

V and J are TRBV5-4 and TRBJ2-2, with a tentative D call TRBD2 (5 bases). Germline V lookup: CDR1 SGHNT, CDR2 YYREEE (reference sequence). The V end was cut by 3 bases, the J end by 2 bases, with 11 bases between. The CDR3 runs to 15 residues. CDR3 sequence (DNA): TGTGCCAGCAGCTCAACGGGGTTCAACACCGGGGAGCTGTTTTTT. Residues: CASSSTGFNTGELFF.

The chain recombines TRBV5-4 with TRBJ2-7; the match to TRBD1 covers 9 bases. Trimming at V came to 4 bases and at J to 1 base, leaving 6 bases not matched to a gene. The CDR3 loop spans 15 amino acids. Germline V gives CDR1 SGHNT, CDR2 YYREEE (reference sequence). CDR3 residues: CASSVQGAQSYEQYF. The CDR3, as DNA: TGTGCCAGCAGCGTACAGGGGGCGCAATCCTACGAGCAGTACTTC.